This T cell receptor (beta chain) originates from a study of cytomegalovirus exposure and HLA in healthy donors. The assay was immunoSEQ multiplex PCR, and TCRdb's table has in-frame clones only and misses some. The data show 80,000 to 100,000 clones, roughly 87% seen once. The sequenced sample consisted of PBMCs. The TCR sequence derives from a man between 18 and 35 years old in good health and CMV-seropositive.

CDR3 amino acids: CASSADSPKNIQYF. The DNA of the CDR3 is TGTGCCAGCAGTGCGGACAGCCCCAAAAACATTCAGTACTTC. The chain uses TRBV25-1 and TRBJ2-4; D possibly corresponds to TRBD1 (6 bases). The germline V gene has CDR1 MGHDK and CDR2 SYGVNS. V was pared by 4 bases and J by 2 bases, with 9 bases between. The CDR3 is 14 residues long.